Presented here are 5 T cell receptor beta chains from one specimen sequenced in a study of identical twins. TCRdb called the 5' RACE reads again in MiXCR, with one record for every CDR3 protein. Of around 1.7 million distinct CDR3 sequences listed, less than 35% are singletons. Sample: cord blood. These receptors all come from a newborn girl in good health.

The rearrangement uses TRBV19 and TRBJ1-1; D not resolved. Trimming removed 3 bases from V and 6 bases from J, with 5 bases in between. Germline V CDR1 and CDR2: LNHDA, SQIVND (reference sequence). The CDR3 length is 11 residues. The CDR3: CASSIGAEAFF. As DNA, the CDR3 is TGTGCCAGTAGTATTGGGGCTGAAGCTTTCTTT.

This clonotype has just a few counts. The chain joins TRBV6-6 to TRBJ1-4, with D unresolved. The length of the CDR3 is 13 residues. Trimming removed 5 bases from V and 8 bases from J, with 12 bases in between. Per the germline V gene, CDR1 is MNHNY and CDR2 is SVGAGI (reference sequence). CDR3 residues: CASSPQTREKLFF. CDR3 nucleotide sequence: TGTGCCAGCAGTCCCCAGACACGGGAAAAACTGTTTTTT.

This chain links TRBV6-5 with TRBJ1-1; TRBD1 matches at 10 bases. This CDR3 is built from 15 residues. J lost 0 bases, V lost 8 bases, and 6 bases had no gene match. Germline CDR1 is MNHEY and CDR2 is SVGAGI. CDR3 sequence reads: CASSWDRGMNTEAFF. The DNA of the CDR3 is TGTGCCAGCTCTTGGGACAGGGGTATGAACACTGAAGCTTTCTTT.

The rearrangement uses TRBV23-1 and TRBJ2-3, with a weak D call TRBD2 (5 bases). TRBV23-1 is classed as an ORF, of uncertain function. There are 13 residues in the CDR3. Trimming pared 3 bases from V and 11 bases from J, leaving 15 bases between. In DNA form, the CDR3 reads TGCGCCAGCAGTCACGACCTAGCCCCTTGGCAGTATTTT. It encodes CASSHDLAPWQYF.

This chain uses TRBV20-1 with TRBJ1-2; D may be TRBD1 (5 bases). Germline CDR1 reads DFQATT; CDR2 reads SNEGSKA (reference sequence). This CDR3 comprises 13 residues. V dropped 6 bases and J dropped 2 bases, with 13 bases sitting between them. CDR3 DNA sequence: TGCAGTGCCCCGCAGGGTCCGAACTATGGCTACACCTTC. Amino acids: CSAPQGPNYGYTF.